This T cell receptor (beta chain) was sequenced for a study of response to subunit inactivated influenza vaccine. TCRdb passed the RT-PCR reads through MiXCR, listing each CDR3 protein once. The sample carries around 200,000 distinct CDR3 sequences, over 9.5% recorded once. This clonotype turned up a few times. Trimming cost V 6 bases and J 2 bases; bases outside gene matches: 8. This CDR3 comprises 15 residues. Germline lookup yields CDR1 SGHNT and CDR2 YYREEE (reference sequence). This sample also belongs to another study, concerning T cells expressing NK-cell markers. According to that study: A 5'RACE template switching approach incorporating UMIs was used to make TCR beta cDNA.

The rearrangement joins TRBV5-4 to TRBJ2-5, with 9 bases aligning to TRBD2. This TCR was sampled from a man aged 50-60 years who received an inactivated influenza vaccine. Sequences were derived from CD8+ T cells sorted from PBMCs, sampled 12 days after vaccination. The CDR3 sequence: CASKLSGGTQETQYF. The DNA for the CDR3 is TGTGCCAGCAAACTAAGCGGGGGGACTCAAGAGACCCAGTACTTC.